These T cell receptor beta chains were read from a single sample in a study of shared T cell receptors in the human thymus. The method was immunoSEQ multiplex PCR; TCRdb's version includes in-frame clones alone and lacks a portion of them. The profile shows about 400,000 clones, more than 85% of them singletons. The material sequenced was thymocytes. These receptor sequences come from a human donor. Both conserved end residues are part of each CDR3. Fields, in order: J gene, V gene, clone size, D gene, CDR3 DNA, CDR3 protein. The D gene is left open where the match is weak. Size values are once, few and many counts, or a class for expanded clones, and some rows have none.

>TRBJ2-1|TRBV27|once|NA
TGTGCCAGCAGTTTACAAAGGACAGCCGGTGATGAGCAGTTCTTC
CASSLQRTAGDEQFF
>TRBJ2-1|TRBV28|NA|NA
TGTGCCAGCAGTTCGACCGTACCACACCTAAACAATGAGCAGTTCTTC
CASSSTVPHLNNEQFF
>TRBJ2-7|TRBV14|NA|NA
TGTGCCAGCATGAAAGAGGGAACCCCCGGGGGGCACGAGCAGTACTTC
CASMKEGTPGGHEQYF
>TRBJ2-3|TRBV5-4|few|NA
TGTGCCAGCAGCTTGGTCTCAGATACGCAGTATTTT
CASSLVSDTQYF
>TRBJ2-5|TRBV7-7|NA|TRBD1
TGTGCTAGCAGCTTAGCAAGCGGGGACAGGGGTAGTCAGGTATACTCCCAAGAGACCCAGTACTTC
CASSLASGDRGSQVYSQETQYF
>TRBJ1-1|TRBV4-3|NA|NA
TGCGCCAGCAGCCAAGATTTCTTAGGGCTGAACACTGAAGCTTTCTTT
CASSQDFLGLNTEAFF
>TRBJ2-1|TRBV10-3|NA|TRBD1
TGTGCCATCGGGGACAGTAAGAAGTTCTTC
CAIGDSKKFF
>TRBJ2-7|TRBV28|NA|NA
TGTGCCAGCAGTTTGCAGGAGAGCTACGAGCAGTACTTC
CASSLQESYEQYF
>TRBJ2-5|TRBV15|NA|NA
TGTGCCACCAGCAGAGTTGGGTCCCAAGAGACCCAGTACTTC
CATSRVGSQETQYF
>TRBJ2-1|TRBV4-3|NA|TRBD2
TGCGCCAGCAGCCCCAAGGGCGGGAGTGGGAATGAGCAGTTCTTC
CASSPKGGSGNEQFF
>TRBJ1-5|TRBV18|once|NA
TGTGCCAGCTCACCACTACCGGGACGGAAAAATCAGCCCCAGCATTTT
CASSPLPGRKNQPQHF
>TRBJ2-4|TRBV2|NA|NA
TGTGCCAGCAGTGAAGGGAGGGATGTGGGTGACATTCAGTACTTC
CASSEGRDVGDIQYF
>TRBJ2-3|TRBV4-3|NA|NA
TGCGCCAGCAGCCTGGGACCCCGTGGGACAGATACGCAGTATTTT
CASSLGPRGTDTQYF
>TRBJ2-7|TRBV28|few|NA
TGTGCCAGCAGTCCACCCCCCGGGGCGCGTCCCTACGAGCAGTACTTC
CASSPPPGARPYEQYF
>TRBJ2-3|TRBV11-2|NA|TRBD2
TGTGCCAGCAGCTTAGAGGGCGGGAGGAGAGATACGCAGTATTTT
CASSLEGGRRDTQYF
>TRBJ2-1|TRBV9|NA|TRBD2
TGTGCCAGCAGCGTAGATCTGGCGGGAGACACTGAGCAGTTCTTC
CASSVDLAGDTEQFF
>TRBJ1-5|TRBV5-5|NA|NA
TGTGCCAGCAGCCTCGACCCCGGGACAAACAATCAGCCCCAGCATTTT
CASSLDPGTNNQPQHF
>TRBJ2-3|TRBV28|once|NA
TGTGCCAGCAGTTCATCCTCCGCCTCGAGAACGGAGGATACGCAGTATTTT
CASSSSSASRTEDTQYF
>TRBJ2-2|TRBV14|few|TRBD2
TGTGCCAGCAGCCAAAACACCGGGACTAGCGTAGCGAACACCGGGGAGCTGTTTTTT
CASSQNTGTSVANTGELFF
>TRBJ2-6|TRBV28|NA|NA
TGTGCCAGCAGTTTATTTTCGTTAGAGGATGGGGCCAACGTCCTGACTTTC
CASSLFSLEDGANVLTF
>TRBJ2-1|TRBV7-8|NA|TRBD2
TGTGCCAGCAGCCCCTATTATAGCGGGAGAATGTATGAGCAGTTCTTC
CASSPYYSGRMYEQFF
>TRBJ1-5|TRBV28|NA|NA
TGTGCCAGCAGTCTTCCTGTCCAGGATCTCCTCCAGGACCAATATAGCAATCAGCCCCAGCATTTT
CASSLPVQDLLQDQYSNQPQHF
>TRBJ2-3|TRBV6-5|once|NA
TGTGCCAGCAGTTACTCGAGGGGAATCCAGTATTTT
CASSYSRGIQYF
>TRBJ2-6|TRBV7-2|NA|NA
TGTGCCAGCAGCCGGAGGGGTCTGGGTGGGGCCAACGTCCTGACTTTC
CASSRRGLGGANVLTF